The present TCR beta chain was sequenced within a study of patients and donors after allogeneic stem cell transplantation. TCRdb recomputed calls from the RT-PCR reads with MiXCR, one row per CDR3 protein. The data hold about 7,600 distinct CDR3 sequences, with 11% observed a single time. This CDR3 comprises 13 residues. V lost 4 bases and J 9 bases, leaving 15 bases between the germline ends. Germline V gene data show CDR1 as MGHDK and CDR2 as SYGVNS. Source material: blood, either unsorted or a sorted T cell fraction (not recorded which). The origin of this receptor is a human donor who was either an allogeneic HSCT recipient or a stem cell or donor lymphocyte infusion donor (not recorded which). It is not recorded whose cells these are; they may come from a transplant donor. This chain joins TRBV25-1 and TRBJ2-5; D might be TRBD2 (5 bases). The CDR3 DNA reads TGTGCCAGCAGTGGCCAGCACCCCGGGGCCCAGTACTTC. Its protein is CASSGQHPGAQYF.